This TCR beta chain was obtained from a study of T-cell reconstitution after alpha-beta-depleted transplantation in children. The library targeted TCRbeta and was prepared with unique molecular identifiers. TCRdb reprocessed the PCR reads with MiXCR, giving one entry per CDR3 protein. Counted here are around 500,000 distinct CDR3 sequences, under 15% occurring once; the ten biggest clones make up approximately 5.4%. CDR3 length: 14 residues. Trimming stripped 6 bases from V and 3 bases from J, with 15 bases between. The chain links TRBV12-3 or TRBV12-4 to TRBJ2-7, with D perhaps matching TRBD1 (7 bases). The sample was PBMCs from the stem cell graft donor, taken from the stem cell graft. The clonotype was recovered from a human donor who donated a stem cell graft to a child with combined immunodeficiency. Written as DNA, the CDR3 is TGTGCCAGCAGCCGCGGGACAGACATCTACGAGCAGTACTTC. This codes for CASSRGTDIYEQYF.